The 25 T cell receptor beta chains listed next were all sequenced from one sample in a study of beta chain features in type 1 diabetes. Study results and caveats: Type 1 diabetes patients had TCRB CDR3s that were shorter (moderately but significantly so) in all four CD4+ subsets.

Expressed TCRB transcripts were sequenced because the entire RNA isolate underwent reverse transcription. Method: immunoSEQ multiplex PCR; TCRdb's copy keeps in-frame clones and lacks some. The sample has fewer than 450,000 clones; approximately 12% are singletons. Their target antigens are unknown. The material sequenced was naive CD4+ T cells from blood. These receptor sequences come from a woman younger than 35 with type 1 diabetes.

This clone was recorded a few times. The chain is built from TRBV27 and TRBJ2-1, with TRBD2 matching 9 bases. This CDR3 comprises 16 residues. CDR1 and CDR2 (germline): MNHEY, SMNVEV (reference sequence). Germline trimming cut 5 bases from V and 6 bases from J; bases unmatched to any gene: 11. As DNA, the CDR3 is TGTGCCAGCAGTACAGAGCGGGAGGCCTCAGGCAATGAGCAGTTCTTC. Its protein product is CASSTEREASGNEQFF.

The rearrangement joins TRBV11-1 to TRBJ2-5; maybe TRBD2 (5 bases). The germline gives CDR1 SGHAT, CDR2 FQDESV (reference sequence). This CDR3 contains 14 residues. Trimming took 1 base from V and 5 from J, leaving 11 bases between them. CDR3 amino acids: CASSLDPERETQYF. CDR3 nucleotides: TGTGCCAGCAGCTTAGATCCGGAGCGGGAGACCCAGTACTTC.

The chain carries TRBV6-5 and TRBJ2-2; perhaps TRBD1 as D (6 bases). V lost 2 bases, J lost 1 base, and 8 bases lay in between. The CDR3 totals 15 residues. Germline V gene data show CDR1 as MNHEY and CDR2 as SVGAGI. The CDR3 loop reads CASSYRTVNTGELFF. The CDR3, as DNA: TGTGCCAGCAGTTACCGGACAGTGAACACCGGGGAGCTGTTTTTT.

The CDR3 reads CASGFSGFSTDTQYF. The DNA for the CDR3 is TGTGCCAGCGGGTTCTCAGGATTTAGCACAGATACGCAGTATTTT. The chain links TRBV5-4 to TRBJ2-3; D is unresolved. Germline V gives CDR1 SGHNT, CDR2 YYREEE (reference sequence). Trimming took 7 bases from V and 0 from J, leaving 15 bases between them. The CDR3 consists of 15 residues.

The chain is built from TRBV30 and TRBJ2-3; D may be TRBD1 (5 bases). There are 14 residues in the CDR3. Germline V gene lookup returns CDR1 GTSNPN and CDR2 SVGIG (reference sequence). Between the trimmed V and J ends, which lost 5 bases and 1 base, there was a span of 13 bases. The DNA for the CDR3 is TGTGCCTGGCAGGGTCCCCTGGGCACAGATACGCAGTATTTT. Protein: CAWQGPLGTDTQYF.

The rearrangement uses TRBV28 and TRBJ2-1, with 7 bases fitting TRBD2. The germline CDR1 and CDR2 sequences are MDHEN and SYDVKM. The CDR3 contains 15 residues. The V and J ends lost 3 bases and 2 bases, in that order; junction bases with no gene match: 4. The CDR3 loop is CASSFASGAYNEQFF. DNA of the CDR3: TGTGCCAGCAGTTTTGCTAGCGGAGCCTACAATGAGCAGTTCTTC.

This clone was counted a few times. This sequence joins TRBV11-2 and TRBJ2-3; 11 bases match TRBD2. Per the germline V gene, CDR1 is SGHAT and CDR2 is FQNNGV. After removal of 5 bases from V and 13 bases from J, the junction contained 5 bases not matched to a gene. The CDR3 is 12 residues long. CDR3 in amino acids: CASSIPGLAEYF. The DNA for the CDR3 is TGTGCCAGCAGCATACCGGGACTAGCGGAGTATTTT.

This chain connects TRBV30 to TRBJ2-2, with 7 positions matching TRBD1. Looked up from germline, CDR1 is GTSNPN and CDR2 is SVGIG (reference sequence). The CDR3 is 13 amino acids. V was pared by 3 bases and J by 5 bases, with 3 bases of the junction left unmatched. The CDR3 sequence: CAWRMTGTGELFF. DNA of the CDR3: TGTGCCTGGAGGATGACAGGGACCGGGGAGCTGTTTTTT.

This clone was counted a few times. The V call is TRBV5-1, the J call TRBJ2-1; 7 positions match TRBD1. The CDR3 sequence is 16 residues long. The germline V gene has CDR1 SGHRS and CDR2 YFSETQ. The ends lost 4 bases at V and 5 bases at J; junction bases unmatched: 12. DNA for the CDR3: TGCGCCAGCAGCCTCCCTGGACAGGCCGGAAACAATGAGCAGTTCTTC. The encoded protein is CASSLPGQAGNNEQFF.

The genes are TRBV5-1 and TRBJ2-1, with a possible D match to TRBD2 (6 bases). The CDR3 is 15 amino acids. CDR1 and CDR2 from the germline V gene are SGHRS and YFSETQ. V was cut by 3 bases and J by 3 bases, with 13 bases left in between. As DNA, the CDR3 is TGCGCCAGCAGCTACGGGAGCCTAAACTACAATGAGCAGTTCTTC. It translates to CASSYGSLNYNEQFF.

V gene TRBV7-8 combines with J gene TRBJ2-5; D is possibly TRBD1 (5 bases). This CDR3 region has 13 residues. Germline V gives CDR1 SGHVS, CDR2 FQNEAQ. V shed 5 bases and J shed 5 bases, with 12 bases lying between them. CDR3: CASSKRGMETQYF. CDR3 nucleotide sequence: TGTGCCAGCAGCAAAAGGGGTATGGAGACCCAGTACTTC. The full variable domain, with the rest looked up from reference TRBV7-8 and TRBJ2-5, is GAGVSQSPRYKVAKRGQDVALRCDPISGHVSLFWYQQALGQGPEFLTYFQNEAQLDKSGLPSDRFFAERPEGSVSTLKIQRTQQEDSAVYLCASSKRGMETQYFGPGTRLLVL.

This clone was picked up a small number of times. This chain uses TRBV5-1 with TRBJ2-7, with D perhaps matching TRBD2 (7 bases). The CDR3 consists of 17 residues. Per germline, CDR1 SGHRS and CDR2 YFSETQ. Trimming pared 2 bases from V and 2 bases from J, leaving 20 bases between. The CDR3 protein is CASSLTGGRLGAYEQYF. The CDR3 nucleotides are TGCGCCAGCAGCTTAACCGGGGGGCGACTAGGGGCCTACGAGCAGTACTTC.

This clone was counted between two and nine times. The chain couples TRBV5-4 to TRBJ2-3; 12 positions match TRBD2. The germline CDR1 and CDR2 sequences are SGHNT and YYREEE (reference sequence). The CDR3 is 15 residues long. The trim removed 4 bases at V and 6 bases at J, leaving 6 bases unmatched. Written as DNA, the CDR3 is TGTGCCAGCAGCGGCCGACTAGCGGGAGAGGATACGCAGTATTTT. Translation: CASSGRLAGEDTQYF.

This clone turned up a few times. The chain combines TRBV30 with TRBJ1-1, with a tentative D call TRBD1 (6 bases). CDR1 and CDR2 from the germline V gene are GTSNPN and SVGIG (reference sequence). Trimming removed 5 bases from V and 3 bases from J, with 16 bases in between. The CDR3 loop spans 14 amino acids. CDR3: CAWGEGQPDTEAFF. DNA of the CDR3: TGTGCCTGGGGTGAAGGACAGCCAGACACTGAAGCTTTCTTT.

This clone was seen a few times. CDR3 nucleotide sequence: TGCGCCAGCAGCTGGGGACTAGCGGGGGATCTCTACGAGCAGTACTTC. Protein product: CASSWGLAGDLYEQYF. V and J are TRBV5-1 and TRBJ2-7, with TRBD2 matching over 14 bases. The CDR3 has 16 amino acids. Germline V CDR1 and CDR2: SGHRS, YFSETQ. After removal of 3 bases from V and 3 bases from J, the junction contained 5 bases not matched to a gene.

This CDR3 is CASSERQGVNTGELFF. The CDR3 DNA is TGTGCCAGCAGTGAACGACAGGGTGTGAACACCGGGGAGCTGTTTTTT. V usage is TRBV2 and J usage is TRBJ2-2; 7 nucleotides line up with TRBD1. CDR3 length: 16 residues. Losses at the gene ends were 2 bases for V and 1 base for J; bases not matched to a gene: 4. In germline, CDR1 is SNHLY, CDR2 FYNNEI.

This clone was recorded a few times. The genes are TRBV4-3 and TRBJ2-1, with D uncertain. Trimming took 1 base from V and 9 from J, leaving 4 bases between them. There are 11 residues in the CDR3. Germline assignment: CDR1 LGHNA and CDR2 YSLEER. CDR3 in amino acids: CASSQGGEQFF. The CDR3 DNA reads TGCGCCAGCAGCCAAGGAGGTGAGCAGTTCTTC.

This chain joins TRBV9 and TRBJ2-3; 9 bases are shared with TRBD1. V lost 3 bases and J lost 3; bases outside the gene matches: 2. Germline-derived CDR1 and CDR2 are SGDLS and YYNGEE. This CDR3 is built from 14 residues. The CDR3: CASSEQGATDTQYF. CDR3 nucleotide sequence: TGTGCCAGCAGCGAACAGGGGGCAACAGATACGCAGTATTTT.

The V gene is TRBV4-2, the J gene TRBJ2-1, with D possibly TRBD2 on 7 matching bases. The CDR3 totals 16 residues. Trimming cost V 4 bases and J 8 bases, with 21 bases left between them. From germline, CDR1 is LGHNA and CDR2 YNFKEQ. The DNA for the CDR3 is TGTGCCAGCAGCCCAGGTTGGGGGGAGGGGGTCGATGAGCAGTTCTTC. The encoded protein is CASSPGWGEGVDEQFF.

This clone showed up just a few times. The V and J genes are TRBV30 and TRBJ1-1; D remains ambiguous. Germline-derived CDR1 and CDR2 are GTSNPN and SVGIG (reference sequence). V was pared by 5 bases and J by 1 base, with 11 bases between. The CDR3 extends over 13 amino acids. CDR3 DNA: TGTGCCTGGTCGATTACAGCGAACACTGAAGCTTTCTTT. The encoded protein is CAWSITANTEAFF.

This clone was seen a handful of times. The chain has TRBV6-1 and TRBJ2-1, with D unclear. V was clipped by 5 bases and J by 8 bases, with 13 bases between them. This CDR3 has 13 residues. Germline V gene sequence: CDR1 MNHNS, CDR2 SASEGT. CDR3 residues: CASSSYIQDEQFF. The CDR3 coding sequence is TGTGCCAGCAGTTCCTATATTCAGGATGAGCAGTTCTTC.

The chain carries TRBV7-6 and TRBJ2-1, with 7 bases aligning to TRBD2. V gave up 4 bases and J gave up 0 bases; unmatched junction bases: 9. CDR1 is SGHVS and CDR2 is FNYEAQ in the germline V gene. The CDR3 spans 17 residues. The CDR3 DNA reads as TGTGCCAGCAGCTCTCTAGCGGACCTTAGCTCCTACAATGAGCAGTTCTTC. Protein product: CASSSLADLSSYNEQFF.

The sample holds a few counts of this clone. The V call is TRBV1, the J call TRBJ2-7; the table's D call, TRBD2, was not checked against the DNA. TRBV1 is recorded as a pseudogene. The CDR3 runs 16 residues. The CDR3 nucleotides are TGCACCAGCAGCCAAGAAGAGAAGAGTAGCGGGAGCGAGCAGTACTTC. This encodes CTSSQEEKSSGSEQYF.

V and J are TRBV29-1 and TRBJ2-7; 9 nucleotides match TRBD1. V was pared by 7 bases and J by 3 bases, with 10 bases of the junction left unmatched. Per germline, CDR1 SQVTM and CDR2 ANQGSEA. This CDR3 spans 14 amino acids. The chain's CDR3 is CSASWTGAIYEQYF. The CDR3 region has the DNA TGCAGCGCTTCATGGACAGGGGCGATCTACGAGCAGTACTTC.

Only a few counts were recorded for this clone. J is TRBJ2-3 and V is TRBV7-9, with D unclear. This CDR3 is built from 14 residues. V lost 4 bases, J lost 3 bases, and 11 bases lay in between. Germline CDR1 and CDR2: SEHNR and FQNEAQ (reference sequence). As DNA, the CDR3 is TGTGCCAGCAGCTCCTCTGACGGGACAGATACGCAGTATTTT. Encoded protein: CASSSSDGTDTQYF.